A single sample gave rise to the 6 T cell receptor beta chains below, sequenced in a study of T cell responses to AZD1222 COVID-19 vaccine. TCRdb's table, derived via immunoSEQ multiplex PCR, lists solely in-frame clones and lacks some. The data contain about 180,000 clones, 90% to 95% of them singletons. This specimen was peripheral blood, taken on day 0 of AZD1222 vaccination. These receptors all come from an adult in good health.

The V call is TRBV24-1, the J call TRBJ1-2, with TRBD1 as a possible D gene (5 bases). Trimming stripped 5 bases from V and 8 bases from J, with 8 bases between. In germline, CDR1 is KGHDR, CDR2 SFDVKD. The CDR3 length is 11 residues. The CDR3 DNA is TGTGCCACCAGTGGAGGGGTCGGCTACACCTTC. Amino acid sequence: CATSGGVGYTF.

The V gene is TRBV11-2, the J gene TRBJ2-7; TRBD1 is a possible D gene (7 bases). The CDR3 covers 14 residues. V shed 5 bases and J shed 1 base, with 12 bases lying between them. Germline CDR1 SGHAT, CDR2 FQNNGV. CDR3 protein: CASSRRDSSYEQYF. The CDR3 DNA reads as TGTGCCAGCAGCCGGCGGGACAGTTCCTACGAGCAGTACTTC.

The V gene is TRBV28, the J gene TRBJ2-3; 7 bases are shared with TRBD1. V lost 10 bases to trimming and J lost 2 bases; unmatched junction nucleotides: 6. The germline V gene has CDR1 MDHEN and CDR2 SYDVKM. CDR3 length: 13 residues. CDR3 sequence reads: CAITDRATDTQYF. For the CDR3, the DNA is TGTGCCATTACAGACAGGGCCACAGATACGCAGTATTTT.

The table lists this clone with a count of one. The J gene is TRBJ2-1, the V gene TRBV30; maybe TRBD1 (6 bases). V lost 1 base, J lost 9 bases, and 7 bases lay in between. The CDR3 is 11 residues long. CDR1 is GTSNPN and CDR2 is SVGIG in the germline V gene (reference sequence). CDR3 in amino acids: CAWSGTAEQFF. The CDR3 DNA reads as TGTGCCTGGAGTGGGACAGCTGAGCAGTTCTTC.

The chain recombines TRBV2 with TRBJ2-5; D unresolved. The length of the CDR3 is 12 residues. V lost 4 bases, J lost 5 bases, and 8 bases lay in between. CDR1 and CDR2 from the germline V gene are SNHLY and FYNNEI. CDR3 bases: TGTGCCAGCAGTGGGCGTTGGGAGACCCAGTACTTC. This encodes CASSGRWETQYF. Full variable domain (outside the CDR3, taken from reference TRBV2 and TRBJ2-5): EPEVTQTPSHQVTQMGQEVILRCVPISNHLYFYWYRQILGQKVEFLVSFYNNEISEKSEIFDDQFSVERPDGSNFTLKIRSTKLEDSAMYFCASSGRWETQYFGPGTRLLVL.

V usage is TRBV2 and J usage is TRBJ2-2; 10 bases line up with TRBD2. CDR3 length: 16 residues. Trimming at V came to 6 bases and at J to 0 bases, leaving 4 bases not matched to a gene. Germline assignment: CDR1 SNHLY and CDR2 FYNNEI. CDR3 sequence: CASSRLAGSNTGELFF. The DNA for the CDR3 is TGTGCCAGCAGCAGACTAGCGGGTTCGAACACCGGGGAGCTGTTTTTT.